One and the same sample provided the 5 T cell receptor beta chains below, sequenced in a study of response to subunit inactivated influenza vaccine. TCRdb processed the RT-PCR reads anew with MiXCR; each CDR3 protein has one entry. The sample lists a few hundred thousand distinct CDR3 sequences, around 10% occurring once. The data also belong to a second study, concerning T cells expressing NK-cell markers. As that report states: TCR beta cDNA was made by 5'RACE template switching with UMIs.

Material: PBMCs from blood, obtained on the day of vaccination. Source of these receptors: a man aged 45-65 years who received an inactivated influenza vaccine.

This clonotype was seen ten or more times. CDR3 residues: CASSSSTGIGVDTQYF. The CDR3 bases are TGTGCCAGCAGCTCGTCGACAGGAATTGGGGTCGATACGCAGTATTTT. The chain has TRBV28 and TRBJ2-3, with a weak D call TRBD1 (6 bases). The CDR3 covers 16 residues. Per the germline V gene, CDR1 is MDHEN and CDR2 is SYDVKM. V was pared by 6 bases and J by 6 bases, with 22 bases between.

This clonotype was observed many times. The chain couples TRBV7-3 to TRBJ2-3, with 11 bases identical to TRBD2. The CDR3 contains 16 residues. The germline V gene encodes CDR1 SGHTA and CDR2 FQGTGA. V shed 4 bases, J shed 5 bases, and the junction held 8 bases outside the gene matches. CDR3 bases: TGTGCCAGCAGCTCCGATCTAGCGGGAGGTGGAGATACGCAGTATTTT. Residues: CASSSDLAGGGDTQYF.

This clonotype was counted ten times or more. The chain uses TRBV6-5 and TRBJ2-1, with D maybe TRBD2 (6 bases). The germline V gene has CDR1 MNHEY and CDR2 SVGAGI. The V gene lost 0 bases and the J gene lost 3 bases, with 15 bases spanning the gap. This CDR3 is built from 17 residues. CDR3: CASSYSGLADLYNEQFF. As DNA, the CDR3 is TGTGCCAGCAGTTACTCAGGGTTAGCGGACCTCTACAATGAGCAGTTCTTC.

This rearrangement joins TRBV3-1 to TRBJ1-2; 7 nucleotides match TRBD1. Germline V gene sequence: CDR1 LGHDT, CDR2 YNNKEL (reference sequence). The J segment lost 7 bases and the V segment lost 10 bases, leaving 15 bases of the junction unmatched. This CDR3 is built from 14 residues. CDR3 bases: TGTGCCACCACTAAAAGGGGGCTTATCAGTGGCTACACCTTC. It translates to CATTKRGLISGYTF. Full variable domain (missing parts from reference TRBV3-1 and TRBJ1-2): DTAVSQTPKYLVTQMGNDKSIKCEQNLGHDTMYWYKQDSKKFLKIMFSYNNKELIINETVPNRFSPKSPDKAHLNLHINSLELGDSAVYFCATTKRGLISGYTFGSGTRLTVV.

The chain links TRBV6-4 to TRBJ2-3; D assignment may be TRBD1 or TRBD2 (5 bases each). Per the germline V gene, CDR1 is MRHNA and CDR2 is SNTAGT. The CDR3 is made up of 14 amino acids. The ends were cut back, 7 bases at V and 12 bases at J, with 23 bases in the middle. CDR3 residues: CASTRTPGTSIQYF. The CDR3 DNA follows: TGTGCCAGCACCCGCACCCCAGGGACCTCCATTCAGTATTTT.